The 18 T cell receptor beta chains presented below share a single source sample, sequenced in a study of patients and donors after allogeneic stem cell transplantation. TCRdb redid the calling of the RT-PCR reads with MiXCR, one entry per CDR3 protein. Here the sample spans under 170,000 distinct CDR3 sequences, 30% to 45% being singletons. Specimen: blood, either unsorted or a sorted T cell fraction (not recorded which). These receptors were collected from a human donor who was either an allogeneic HSCT recipient or a stem cell or donor lymphocyte infusion donor (not recorded which). It is not recorded whose cells these are; they may come from a transplant donor.

This clonotype was picked up one time. This chain links TRBV15 with TRBJ1-2; no reliable D call. This CDR3 comprises 19 residues. Trimming took 0 bases from V and 4 from J, leaving 24 bases between them. Germline loops: CDR1 LNHNV, CDR2 YYDKDF (reference sequence). CDR3 loop: CATSREFLPGGSSFYGYTF. CDR3 nucleotides: TGTGCCACCAGCAGAGAATTCCTTCCCGGAGGCAGCAGCTTCTATGGCTACACCTTC.

The chain is built from TRBV12-3 or TRBV12-4 and TRBJ2-5; D remains unclear. CDR3 size: 11 residues. The ends were cut back, 6 bases at V and 5 bases at J, with 7 bases in the middle. The CDR3 loop reads CASSGPETQYF. CDR3 bases: TGTGCCAGCAGCGGACCCGAGACCCAGTACTTC.

This clonotype occurred a few times. V gene TRBV29-1 combines with J gene TRBJ1-1; no reliable D call. CDR1 is SQVTM and CDR2 is ANQGSEA in the germline V gene. Trimming removed 5 bases at V and 4 bases at J, with 14 bases between. The CDR3 is 13 residues long. The CDR3, as DNA: TGCAGCGTTCCCTCCGGTGGGCTCACTGAAGCTTTCTTT. Protein sequence: CSVPSGGLTEAFF. Drawing the rest from reference TRBV29-1 and TRBJ1-1, the complete variable domain is SAVISQKPSRDICQRGTSLTIQCQVDSQVTMMFWYRQQPGQSLTLIATANQGSEATYESGFVIDKFPISRPNLTFSTLTVSNMSPEDSSIYLCSVPSGGLTEAFFGQGTRLTVV.

This clonotype appeared a few times. The rearrangement joins TRBV25-1 to TRBJ1-2; D unresolved. There are 12 residues in the CDR3. Trimming pared 7 bases from V and 6 bases from J, leaving 12 bases between. Germline assignment: CDR1 MGHDK and CDR2 SYGVNS. CDR3 sequence reads: CASTSPGDGYTF. In nucleotides, the CDR3 is TGTGCCAGCACCTCCCCCGGTGATGGCTACACCTTC.

The V gene is TRBV12-3 or TRBV12-4, the J gene TRBJ2-5; a weak D match, TRBD2 (6 bases). Trimming took 6 bases from V and 2 from J, leaving 19 bases between them. The CDR3 totals 16 residues. The CDR3 region is CASSPLGGRKQETQYF. In nucleotides, the CDR3 is TGTGCCAGCAGCCCGCTGGGGGGACGGAAACAAGAGACCCAGTACTTC.

Ten or more counts support this clonotype. The J gene is TRBJ1-1, the V gene TRBV6-6; 8 nucleotides align to TRBD1. The CDR3 consists of 14 residues. The V segment lost 6 bases and the J segment 2 bases; nucleotides outside the gene matches: 5. Germline values: CDR1 MNHNY, CDR2 SVGAGI (reference sequence). CDR3 DNA sequence: TGTGCCAGCAGCAGACAGGGGCTTAACACTGAAGCTTTCTTT. It specifies CASSRQGLNTEAFF.

In this sample, this clonotype turned up a few times. J is TRBJ2-5 and V is TRBV5-1; D gene unclear. CDR1 SGHRS and CDR2 YFSETQ come from the germline V gene. The CDR3 runs 13 residues. The ends were cut back, 0 bases at V and 5 bases at J, with 8 bases in the middle. In nucleotides, the CDR3 is TGCGCCAGCAGCTTGGTGCTAGAGGAGACCCAGTACTTC. This gives the protein CASSLVLEETQYF.

This clonotype was counted a few times. The CDR3, as DNA: TGTGCCAGCAGTTACTCACCAGGCCAGAACGGTCAGCCCCAGCATTTT. It codes for CASSYSPGQNGQPQHF. V and J are TRBV6-5 and TRBJ1-5; D not resolved. The CDR3 is 16 amino acids. Germline CDR1 and CDR2: MNHEY and SVGAGI. Trimming cost V 0 bases and J 6 bases, with 15 bases left between them.

This chain joins TRBV29-1 and TRBJ1-2; D possibly corresponds to TRBD1 (6 bases). Germline V lookup: CDR1 SQVTM, CDR2 ANQGSEA. The V gene lost 6 bases and the J gene lost 0 bases, with 17 bases spanning the gap. The CDR3 runs to 15 residues. This CDR3 reads CSVMDSSFANYGYTF. The CDR3 coding sequence is TGCAGCGTGATGGACAGTTCCTTTGCTAACTATGGCTACACCTTC.

Comment on this clonotype: A read error may produce the germline difference seen at one junction end. J is TRBJ2-7 and V is TRBV20-1; D perhaps matches TRBD2 (6 bases). CDR3 length: 13 amino acids. Germline-derived CDR1 and CDR2 are DFQATT and SNEGSKA (reference sequence). CDR3 nucleotide sequence: TGCGGTGCTAGTAGCGGAGCAGCCTACGAGCAGTACTTC. Its protein is CGASSGAAYEQYF.

This clonotype was counted between two and nine times. This chain connects TRBV29-1 to TRBJ1-2; tentatively, D is TRBD1 (6 bases). Trimming removed 4 bases at V and 6 bases at J, with 15 bases between. The CDR3 runs 13 residues. Germline V gene sequence: CDR1 SQVTM, CDR2 ANQGSEA. The CDR3: CSVGTAGANGYTF. CDR3 nucleotides: TGCAGCGTTGGGACGGCAGGGGCGAATGGCTACACCTTC. Looking up the rest from reference TRBV29-1 and TRBJ1-2 gives the full variable domain: SAVISQKPSRDICQRGTSLTIQCQVDSQVTMMFWYRQQPGQSLTLIATANQGSEATYESGFVIDKFPISRPNLTFSTLTVSNMSPEDSSIYLCSVGTAGANGYTFGSGTRLTVV.

The chain recombines TRBV7-2 with TRBJ1-2; D remains unclear. The CDR3 loop spans 14 amino acids. Germline V gives CDR1 SGHTA, CDR2 FQGNSA. With 1 base removed from V and 2 bases from J, the gap between germline ends came to 8 bases. The CDR3 DNA sequence: TGTGCCAGCAGCTTAGAACCCCTGAACTATGGCTACACCTTC. As protein: CASSLEPLNYGYTF.

This chain uses TRBV14 with TRBJ1-6; no reliable D call. Germline CDR1 and CDR2: SGHDN and FVKESK. The V and J ends lost 1 base and 7 bases respectively, with 11 bases between them. The CDR3 length is 15 residues. As DNA, the CDR3 is TGTGCCAGCAGCCAAGTGGTCGGGCTAAATTCACCCCTCCACTTT. It is translated as CASSQVVGLNSPLHF.

This clonotype was counted only a few times. This may arise from a read error, as a much more abundant clone is one base away. The rearrangement joins TRBV5-1 to TRBJ1-1, with a weak D call TRBD1 (6 bases). The CDR3 spans 15 residues. Germline lookup yields CDR1 SGHRS and CDR2 YFSETQ. CDR3 sequence (DNA): TGCGCCAGCAGCCGCCAGGGACAAGCCAACACTAAAGCTTTCTTT. Translated, it gives CASSRQGQANTKAFF.

The gene calls are TRBV6-5 and TRBJ2-1; D unresolved. This CDR3 contains 11 residues. The V gene lost 6 bases and the J gene lost 10 bases, with 10 bases spanning the gap. In germline, CDR1 is MNHEY, CDR2 SVGAGI. For the CDR3, the DNA is TGTGCCAGCAGCTGGCTTGAGGAGCAGTTCTTC. Translating it yields CASSWLEEQFF.

This clonotype occurred a few times. The chain joins TRBV20-1 to TRBJ2-2; D is possibly TRBD2 (6 bases). Germline-derived CDR1 and CDR2 are DFQATT and SNEGSKA (reference sequence). The CDR3 is 15 residues long. Trimming left V 5 bases short and J 3 bases short, with 16 bases between. As DNA, the CDR3 is TGCAGTGCTTCGAAGAGTAGCGGTTACACCGGGGAGCTGTTTTTT. Translating it yields CSASKSSGYTGELFF.

This clonotype has just one count. The chain combines TRBV6-2 or TRBV6-3 with TRBJ2-2; 9 bases match TRBD2. This CDR3 spans 15 amino acids. With 2 bases clipped from V and 10 bases from J, the junction kept 8 bases outside the gene matches. Germline-derived CDR1 and CDR2 are MNHEY and SVGEGT. Here the CDR3 reads CASSYPPSGAEELFF. CDR3 DNA sequence: TGTGCCAGCAGTTACCCGCCTAGCGGGGCGGAGGAGCTGTTTTTT.

CDR3 residues: CASSRRGADTQYF. CDR3 nucleotide sequence: TGTGCCAGCAGTCGCAGGGGCGCAGATACGCAGTATTTT. This chain connects TRBV6-1 to TRBJ2-3; TRBD1 might be the D (6 bases). Deletions cut 5 bases from V and 4 bases from J, with 10 bases between. This CDR3 is built from 13 residues. Germline V gives CDR1 MNHNS, CDR2 SASEGT.